This T cell receptor (beta chain) was obtained from a study of T cell responses to AZD1222 COVID-19 vaccine. The wider study: Researchers grouped second doses given at about 4 or about 12 weeks into one pool.

The V and J ends lost 1 base and 0 bases respectively, with 10 bases between them. This CDR3 region has 16 residues. Germline lookup yields CDR1 LNHNV and CDR2 YYDKDF (reference sequence). Notes on this clone: Its specificity is not known.

Study outcomes and limitations: The peak T cell response came first, and repertoires were sampled only after it. The study found Spike-specific TCR breadth and depth rose after two AZD1222 doses.

Measured with immunoSEQ multiplex PCR; TCRdb has only the in-frame clones, and not every one. This sample yields around 160,000 clones, of which around 88% are seen a single time; over 12% belongs to the top ten. This sequence joins TRBV15 and TRBJ1-3, with a possible D match to TRBD1 (6 bases). Specimen: peripheral blood, collected on day 0 of AZD1222 vaccination. This receptor was obtained from an adult in good health. Here the CDR3 DNA reads TGTGCCACCAGCAGAGGGGACACCTTCTCTGGAAACACCATATATTTT. Protein: CATSRGDTFSGNTIYF.